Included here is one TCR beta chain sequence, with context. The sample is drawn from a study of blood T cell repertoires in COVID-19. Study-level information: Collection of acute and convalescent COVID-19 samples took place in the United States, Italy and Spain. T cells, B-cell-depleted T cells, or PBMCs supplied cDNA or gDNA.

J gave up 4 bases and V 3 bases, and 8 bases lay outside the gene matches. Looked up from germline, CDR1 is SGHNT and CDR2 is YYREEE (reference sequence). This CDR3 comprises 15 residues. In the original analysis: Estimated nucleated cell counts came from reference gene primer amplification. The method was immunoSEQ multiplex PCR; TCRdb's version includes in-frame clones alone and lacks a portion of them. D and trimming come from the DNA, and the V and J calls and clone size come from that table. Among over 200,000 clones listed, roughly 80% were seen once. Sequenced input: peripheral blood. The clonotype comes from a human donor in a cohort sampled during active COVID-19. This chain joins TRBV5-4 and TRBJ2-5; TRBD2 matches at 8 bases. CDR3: CASSSKREIIETQYF. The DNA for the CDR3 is TGTGCCAGCAGCTCCAAGCGGGAGATTATAGAGACCCAGTACTTC. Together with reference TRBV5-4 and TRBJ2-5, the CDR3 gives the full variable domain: ETGVTQSPTHLIKTRGQQVTLRCSSQSGHNTVSWYQQALGQGPQFIFQYYREEENGRGNFPPRFSGLQFPNYSSELNVNALELDDSALYLCASSSKREIIETQYFGPGTRLLVL.